These 8 T cell receptor beta chains were sequenced from one sample in a study of T cell responses to AZD1222 COVID-19 vaccine. Sequencing used immunoSEQ multiplex PCR; TCRdb keeps in-frame clones, though not all of them. The sample holds 90,000 to 130,000 clones, 70% to 90% seen once. The material sequenced was peripheral blood, taken on day 0 of AZD1222 vaccination. These receptors were collected from an adult in good health.

The J gene is TRBJ1-1, the V gene TRBV28, with 7 bases identical to TRBD1. Germline V gene data show CDR1 as MDHEN and CDR2 as SYDVKM. The CDR3 length is 15 residues. The V and J ends lost 7 bases and 3 bases, in that order; junction bases with no gene match: 11. The CDR3 sequence is CASTPQTGLDTEAFF. The CDR3 coding sequence is TGTGCCAGCACGCCCCAGACAGGGTTGGACACTGAAGCTTTCTTT.

The J gene is TRBJ1-2, the V gene TRBV3-1 (or the pseudogene TRBV3-2); D unclear. This CDR3 has 14 residues. Germline V lookup: CDR1 LGHDT, CDR2 YNNKEL (reference sequence). V gave up 0 bases and J gave up 0 bases, with 5 bases separating them. The CDR3 region is CASSQDRANYGYTF. The DNA of the CDR3 is TGTGCCAGCAGCCAAGACAGAGCTAACTATGGCTACACCTTC.

The CDR3 loop is CASSFGANTEAFF. The CDR3 region has the DNA TGTGCCAGCAGCTTCGGGGCGAACACTGAAGCTTTCTTT. The chain has TRBV7-9 and TRBJ1-1; tentative D call: TRBD1 (5 bases). CDR3 length: 13 residues. Germline V gene sequence: CDR1 SEHNR, CDR2 FQNEAQ (reference sequence). V dropped 3 bases and J dropped 1 base, with 6 bases sitting between them.

The V and J genes are TRBV7-2 and TRBJ1-2, with D uncertain. V dropped 0 bases and J dropped 5 bases, with 7 bases sitting between them. There are 13 residues in the CDR3. CDR1 and CDR2 from the germline V gene are SGHTA and FQGNSA. Here the CDR3 reads CASSLAGQYGYTF. The DNA of the CDR3 is TGTGCCAGCAGCTTAGCAGGGCAGTATGGCTACACCTTC.

The V call is TRBV28, the J call TRBJ2-7; weak D call: TRBD2 (6 bases). This CDR3 spans 15 amino acids. Trimming shortened V by 6 bases and J by 0 bases, and 15 bases separated the two germline ends. The germline CDR1 and CDR2 sequences are MDHEN and SYDVKM. The CDR3 here is CASRRDAHNSYEQYF. CDR3 nucleotide sequence: TGTGCCAGCAGGCGGGACGCCCACAACTCCTACGAGCAGTACTTC.

The rearrangement joins TRBV10-2 to TRBJ2-3; D gene unclear. The CDR3 runs to 14 residues. Germline CDR1 is WSHSY and CDR2 is SAAADI. Trimming pared 4 bases from V and 0 bases from J, leaving 8 bases between. The CDR3 DNA reads TGCGCCAGCAGTGCCCTCACGAGCACAGATACGCAGTATTTT. This gives the protein CASSALTSTDTQYF.

This clone was picked up one time. The chain carries TRBV19 and TRBJ1-5; 10 bases match TRBD1. Germline CDR1 is LNHDA and CDR2 is SQIVND (reference sequence). The CDR3 length is 14 residues. Unmatched junction bases numbered 6, after V lost 7 bases and J lost 6 bases. The CDR3 DNA follows: TGTGCCAGTACCGGCGGGACAGGGGCTCAGCCCCAGCATTTT. The encoded protein is CASTGGTGAQPQHF.

The chain employs TRBV7-3 and TRBJ2-1, with D uncertain. Trimming cost V 1 base and J 1 base, with 2 bases left between them. This CDR3 region has 13 residues. The germline V gene encodes CDR1 SGHTA and CDR2 FQGTGA. The CDR3 region is CASSLNSYNEQFF. The CDR3 bases are TGTGCCAGCAGCTTAAATTCCTACAATGAGCAGTTCTTC. Drawing the rest from reference TRBV7-3 and TRBJ2-1, the complete variable domain is GAGVSQTPSNKVTEKGKYVELRCDPISGHTALYWYRQSLGQGPEFLIYFQGTGAADDSGLPNDRFFAVRPEGSVSTLKIQRTERGDSAVYLCASSLNSYNEQFFGPGTRLTVL.